Following are 28 T cell receptor beta chains from one sample sequenced in a study of regulatory dendritic cells for organ transplantation. TCRdb's table, derived via immunoSEQ multiplex PCR, lists solely in-frame clones and lacks some. The data contain roughly 35,000 clones, around nine tenths of them singletons. Sequenced sample: naive CD4+ T cells from blood. Subset noted: CD45RA+ naive T cells. The receptors come from a human donor in good health.

V and J are TRBV11-3 and TRBJ2-2, with D possibly TRBD1 on 7 matching bases. The V end lost 6 bases, the J end lost 2 bases, and 10 bases lay between the germline ends. The CDR3 has 14 amino acids. CDR1 and CDR2 from the germline V gene are SGHNT and YENEEA. The CDR3 loop is CASRQGGNTGELFF. In DNA form, the CDR3 reads TGTGCCAGCAGGCAGGGGGGAAACACCGGGGAGCTGTTTTTT.

The CDR3 is CSVVVGGRLAGTDTQYF. DNA for the CDR3: TGCAGCGTTGTTGTAGGCGGAAGACTAGCGGGCACAGATACGCAGTATTTT. The chain couples TRBV29-1 to TRBJ2-3, with TRBD2 matching over 9 bases. The germline gives CDR1 SQVTM, CDR2 ANQGSEA. The CDR3 loop spans 17 amino acids. V was clipped by 4 bases and J by 1 base; unmatched bases: 12.

The V and J genes are TRBV10-3 and TRBJ1-6; D remains ambiguous. Trimming removed 5 bases from V and 6 bases from J, with 11 bases in between. This CDR3 spans 14 amino acids. Germline CDR1 ENHRY, CDR2 SYGVKD. In DNA form, the CDR3 reads TGTGCCATCAGTCCCAACACGGCTAATTCACCCCTCCACTTT. Translated, it gives CAISPNTANSPLHF.

The chain recombines TRBV19 with TRBJ1-4; TRBD1 matches 7 bases. The CDR3 totals 15 residues. In germline, CDR1 is LNHDA, CDR2 SQIVND (reference sequence). V shed 3 bases and J 5 bases; nucleotides not matched to a gene: 6. CDR3 in DNA: TGTGCCAGTAGTATCTTCCTCAGGGGGAATGAAAAACTGTTTTTT. It specifies CASSIFLRGNEKLFF.

This clone was seen just once. V and J are TRBV7-2 and TRBJ2-2; tentatively, D is TRBD1 or TRBD2 (6 bases each). V gave up 5 bases and J gave up 5 bases, with 15 bases separating them. There are 15 residues in the CDR3. CDR1 and CDR2 (germline): SGHTA, FQGNSA. CDR3 sequence reads: CASSLGGLRTGELFF. CDR3 in DNA: TGTGCCAGCAGCCTAGGGGGGTTGAGGACCGGGGAGCTGTTTTTT.

The rearrangement uses TRBV2 and TRBJ1-5, with 10 positions matching TRBD1. Germline-derived CDR1 and CDR2 are SNHLY and FYNNEI. The CDR3 loop spans 15 amino acids. V lost 4 bases to trimming and J lost 6 bases; unmatched junction nucleotides: 6. DNA for the CDR3: TGTGCCAGCAGTGCCGGACAGGGGGTTCGTCAGCCCCAGCATTTT. Translating it yields CASSAGQGVRQPQHF.

The V and J genes are TRBV5-8 and TRBJ1-4, with a weak D call TRBD1 (6 bases). The germline V and J ends were trimmed by 0 bases and 0 bases, with 12 bases remaining between them. This CDR3 region has 17 residues. Germline V gene lookup returns CDR1 SGHTS and CDR2 YDEGEE. CDR3 protein: CASSLGDTLATNEKLFF. The CDR3 DNA is TGTGCCAGCAGCTTGGGGGACACTCTGGCAACTAATGAAAAACTGTTTTTT.

The chain combines TRBV7-2 with TRBJ2-7, with TRBD1 matching over 7 bases. Germline V gene lookup returns CDR1 SGHTA and CDR2 FQGNSA. This CDR3 region has 15 residues. J lost 0 bases, V lost 5 bases, and 7 bases had no gene match. Here the CDR3 reads CASSPRTGRSYEQYF. In nucleotides, the CDR3 is TGTGCCAGCAGCCCCCGGACAGGCCGCTCCTACGAGCAGTACTTC.

V usage is TRBV19 and J usage is TRBJ2-6; the D gene is possibly TRBD1 (6 bases). V was shortened by 3 bases and J by 0 bases, with 21 bases between the two germline ends. Per the germline V gene, CDR1 is LNHDA and CDR2 is SQIVND (reference sequence). The CDR3 has 20 residues. CDR3 DNA sequence: TGTGCCAGTAGTATGGGGGTGTTCCGGGACACATTCTCTGGGGCCAACGTCCTGACTTTC. Its protein product is CASSMGVFRDTFSGANVLTF.

As DNA, the CDR3 is TGTGCCAGCTCACCACTCGGGGGGACCACCGGGGAGCTGTTTTTT. Translating gives CASSPLGGTTGELFF. This chain links TRBV18 with TRBJ2-2; 7 bases agree with TRBD2. Trimming cost V 1 base and J 4 bases; bases outside gene matches: 3. Per the germline V gene, CDR1 is KGHSH and CDR2 is LQKENI. This CDR3 is built from 15 residues.

This chain uses TRBV7-3 with TRBJ1-2; D perhaps matches TRBD1 (6 bases). This CDR3 has 12 residues. V was clipped by 7 bases and J by 8 bases, with 14 bases between them. Germline CDR1 SGHTA, CDR2 FQGTGA. For the CDR3, the DNA is TGTGCCAGCACCCGGACAGACCTAGGCTACACCTTC. Protein sequence: CASTRTDLGYTF.

V is TRBV19 and J is TRBJ2-3; 8 bases agree with TRBD2. V was clipped by 1 base and J by 6 bases; unmatched bases: 3. CDR3 length: 14 residues. Germline values: CDR1 LNHDA, CDR2 SQIVND (reference sequence). CDR3 coding DNA: TGTGCCAGTAGTATAGCTAGCGGGCTGGATACGCAGTATTTT. As protein: CASSIASGLDTQYF.

This chain joins TRBV7-2 and TRBJ1-1; no definite D call. Germline CDR1 SGHTA, CDR2 FQGNSA. The length of the CDR3 is 13 residues. Between the trimmed V and J ends, which lost 2 bases and 8 bases, there was a span of 12 bases. CDR3 sequence reads: CASSLNLRKEAFF. The CDR3 bases are TGTGCCAGCAGCTTAAATCTCCGTAAGGAAGCTTTCTTT.

The V and J genes are TRBV19 and TRBJ1-1, with 7 bases matching TRBD1. Trimming removed 6 bases from V and 6 bases from J; junction bases left unmatched: 10. The CDR3 runs to 14 residues. Looked up from germline, CDR1 is LNHDA and CDR2 is SQIVND (reference sequence). The CDR3 bases are TGTGCCAGTAGAAAGACAGGGACCAACGCTGAAGCTTTCTTT. Encoded protein: CASRKTGTNAEAFF. Full variable domain (rest looked up from reference TRBV19 and TRBJ1-1): DGGITQSPKYLFRKEGQNVTLSCEQNLNHDAMYWYRQDPGQGLRLIYYSQIVNDFQKGDIAEGYSVSREKKESFPLTVTSAQKNPTAFYLCASRKTGTNAEAFFGQGTRLTVV.

The V call is TRBV20-1, the J call TRBJ1-6; no clear D. Germline lookup yields CDR1 DFQATT and CDR2 SNEGSKA (reference sequence). This CDR3 spans 10 amino acids. Trimming removed 5 bases from V and 9 bases from J, with 5 bases in between. The CDR3 coding sequence is TGCAGTGCTGGTCCTTCACCCCTCCACTTT. This codes for CSAGPSPLHF.

The rearrangement uses TRBV7-2 and TRBJ2-7; TRBD1 matches 9 bases. In germline, CDR1 is SGHTA, CDR2 FQGNSA. CDR3 length: 14 amino acids. The junction had 7 bases not matched to a gene; V was cut back by 5 bases and J by 5 bases. The CDR3: CASSAGQGTDEQYF. The CDR3 DNA follows: TGTGCCAGCAGCGCGGGACAGGGAACGGACGAGCAGTACTTC.

Regarding this clone: This CDR3 is also generated by other DNA sequences in the sample. The chain links TRBV5-1 to TRBJ2-7; 8 bases map to TRBD1. Trimming cost V 1 base and J 4 bases; bases outside gene matches: 16. This CDR3 contains 18 residues. Germline values: CDR1 SGHRS, CDR2 YFSETQ. The CDR3 protein is CASSLSSGTGQDFYEQYF. The CDR3 DNA reads TGCGCCAGCAGCTTGTCGTCAGGGACAGGCCAGGACTTTTACGAGCAGTACTTC. Complete variable domain (other parts from reference TRBV5-1 and TRBJ2-7): KAGVTQTPRYLIKTRGQQVTLSCSPISGHRSVSWYQQTPGQGLQFLFEYFSETQRNKGNFPGRFSGRQFSNSRSEMNVSTLELGDSALYLCASSLSSGTGQDFYEQYFGPGTRLTVT.

This clone was counted a single time. The chain joins TRBV2 to TRBJ1-1; 10 nucleotides line up with TRBD1. J gave up 0 bases and V 7 bases, and 5 bases lay outside the gene matches. CDR1 and CDR2 from the germline V gene are SNHLY and FYNNEI. The CDR3 length is 15 residues. The CDR3 here is CASTTGGLLNTEAFF. CDR3 nucleotides: TGTGCCAGCACGACAGGGGGCTTATTGAACACTGAAGCTTTCTTT.

The V and J genes are TRBV15 and TRBJ2-1; TRBD2 matches at 9 bases. Germline V gives CDR1 LNHNV, CDR2 YYDKDF (reference sequence). The CDR3 loop spans 16 amino acids. V dropped 0 bases and J dropped 8; count of bases not matched to a gene: 8. This CDR3 reads CATSRDSGRGFYEQFF. CDR3 coding DNA: TGTGCCACCAGCAGAGATAGCGGGAGAGGTTTTTATGAGCAGTTCTTC.

The chain employs TRBV4-2 and TRBJ2-7; 9 bases are shared with TRBD2. CDR3 size: 16 residues. The V and J ends lost 1 base and 3 bases, in that order; junction bases with no gene match: 7. CDR1 and CDR2 (germline): LGHNA, YNFKEQ. CDR3 bases: TGTGCCAGCAGCCAAGTTGGCGGGAGGGCAGTCTACGAGCAGTACTTC. Protein product: CASSQVGGRAVYEQYF.

The chain joins TRBV19 to TRBJ1-4; tentative D call: TRBD1 (5 bases). The CDR3 totals 14 residues. V shed 4 bases and J shed 8 bases, with 14 bases lying between them. The germline gives CDR1 LNHDA, CDR2 SQIVND (reference sequence). The CDR3 is CASSKEQGREKLFF. The CDR3 region has the DNA TGTGCCAGTAGTAAGGAGCAGGGAAGGGAAAAACTGTTTTTT. The full variable domain, completed using reference TRBV19 and TRBJ1-4, is DGGITQSPKYLFRKEGQNVTLSCEQNLNHDAMYWYRQDPGQGLRLIYYSQIVNDFQKGDIAEGYSVSREKKESFPLTVTSAQKNPTAFYLCASSKEQGREKLFFGSGTQLSVL.

The chain carries TRBV4-2 and TRBJ2-5, with 9 bases fitting TRBD2. This CDR3 has 17 amino acids. With 0 bases clipped from V and 5 bases from J, the junction kept 10 bases outside the gene matches. Germline-derived CDR1 and CDR2 are LGHNA and YNFKEQ. The CDR3 nucleotides read TGTGCCAGCAGCCAAGAATCCAGCGGGGGGAGGAGCGAGACCCAGTACTTC. This codes for CASSQESSGGRSETQYF.

V gene TRBV27 combines with J gene TRBJ2-1, with D tentatively TRBD1 or TRBD2 (6 bases each). The CDR3 covers 15 residues. Trimming cost V 8 bases and J 5 bases, with 19 bases left between them. Germline values: CDR1 MNHEY, CDR2 SMNVEV (reference sequence). CDR3 sequence reads: CASCTWGARNNEQFF. The CDR3 region has the DNA TGTGCCAGCTGTACGTGGGGGGCACGGAACAATGAGCAGTTCTTC.

V usage is TRBV6-5 and J usage is TRBJ1-1; D remains ambiguous. The germline CDR1 and CDR2 sequences are MNHEY and SVGAGI. V shed 0 bases and J shed 1 base, with 9 bases lying between them. This CDR3 contains 15 residues. This chain's CDR3 is CASSYSARGNTEAFF. As DNA, the CDR3 is TGTGCCAGCAGTTACTCTGCTCGTGGGAACACTGAAGCTTTCTTT.

This chain links TRBV7-8 with TRBJ2-5; D may correspond to TRBD1 or TRBD2 (5 bases each). Germline CDR1 SGHVS, CDR2 FQNEAQ. The ends were cut back, 5 bases at V and 5 bases at J, with 12 bases in the middle. There are 13 residues in the CDR3. The CDR3 here is CASSLGTRETQYF. In nucleotides, the CDR3 is TGTGCCAGCAGCCTCGGGACCCGGGAGACCCAGTACTTC. Using reference TRBV7-8 and TRBJ2-5 for the parts outside the CDR3, the full variable domain is GAGVSQSPRYKVAKRGQDVALRCDPISGHVSLFWYQQALGQGPEFLTYFQNEAQLDKSGLPSDRFFAERPEGSVSTLKIQRTQQEDSAVYLCASSLGTRETQYFGPGTRLLVL.

J is TRBJ1-5 and V is TRBV4-2, with no clear D. Trimming took 0 bases from V and 0 from J, leaving 9 bases between them. This CDR3 region has 16 residues. Germline assignment: CDR1 LGHNA and CDR2 YNFKEQ. Written as DNA, the CDR3 is TGTGCCAGCAGCCAAGATCTCCGGGTTAGCAATCAGCCCCAGCATTTT. It yields the protein CASSQDLRVSNQPQHF.

The V call is TRBV2, the J call TRBJ2-7; 12 nucleotides agree with TRBD2. This CDR3 has 15 residues. Germline V CDR1 and CDR2: SNHLY, FYNNEI. The V gene end was trimmed by 6 bases and the J gene end by 0 bases; junction bases not matched to a gene: 3. The CDR3 DNA reads as TGTGCCAGCAGGCGGACTAGCGGGAACTCCTACGAGCAGTACTTC. Translation: CASRRTSGNSYEQYF.

The rearrangement links TRBV15 to TRBJ1-4; D is unclear. Deletions cut 5 bases from V and 7 bases from J, with 14 bases between. CDR3 length: 14 residues. Germline V lookup: CDR1 LNHNV, CDR2 YYDKDF (reference sequence). CDR3 DNA sequence: TGTGCCACCAGCCTCCAACAATTCGGTGAAAAACTGTTTTTT. Translating gives CATSLQQFGEKLFF.